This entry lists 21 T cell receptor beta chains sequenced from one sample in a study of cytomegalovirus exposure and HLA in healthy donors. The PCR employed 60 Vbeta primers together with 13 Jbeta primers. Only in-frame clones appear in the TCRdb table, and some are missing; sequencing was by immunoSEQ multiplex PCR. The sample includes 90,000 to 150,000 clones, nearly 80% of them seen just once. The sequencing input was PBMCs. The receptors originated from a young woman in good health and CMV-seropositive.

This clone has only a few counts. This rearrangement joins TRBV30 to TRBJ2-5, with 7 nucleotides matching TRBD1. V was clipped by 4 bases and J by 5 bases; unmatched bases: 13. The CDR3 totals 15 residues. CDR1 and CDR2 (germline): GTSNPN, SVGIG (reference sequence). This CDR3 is CAWTKSTGDSETQYF. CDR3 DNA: TGTGCCTGGACCAAATCTACAGGGGATTCGGAGACCCAGTACTTC.

The CDR3 DNA reads TGTGCCAGCAGACACCGGGACACCTCTAACTATGGCTACACCTTC. It is translated as CASRHRDTSNYGYTF. The chain joins TRBV5-4 to TRBJ1-2; possibly TRBD1 for D (6 bases). The germline V gene encodes CDR1 SGHNT and CDR2 YYREEE (reference sequence). The CDR3 totals 15 residues. Trimming removed 5 bases from V and 0 bases from J, with 14 bases in between.

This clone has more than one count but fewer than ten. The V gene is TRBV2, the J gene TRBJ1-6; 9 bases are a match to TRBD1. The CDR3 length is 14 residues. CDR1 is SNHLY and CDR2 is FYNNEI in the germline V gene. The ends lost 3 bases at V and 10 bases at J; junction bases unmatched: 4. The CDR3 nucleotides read TGTGCCAGCAGTGACGGACAGGGGTGGTCACCCCTCCACTTT. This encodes CASSDGQGWSPLHF.

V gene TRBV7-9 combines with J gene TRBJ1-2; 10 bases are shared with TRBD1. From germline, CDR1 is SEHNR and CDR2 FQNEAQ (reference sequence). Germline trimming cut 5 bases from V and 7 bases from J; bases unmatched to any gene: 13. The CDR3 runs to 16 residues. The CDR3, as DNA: TGTGCCAGCAGCGCAGTCCCGGGACAGGGGTTCGGTGGCTACACCTTC. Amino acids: CASSAVPGQGFGGYTF.

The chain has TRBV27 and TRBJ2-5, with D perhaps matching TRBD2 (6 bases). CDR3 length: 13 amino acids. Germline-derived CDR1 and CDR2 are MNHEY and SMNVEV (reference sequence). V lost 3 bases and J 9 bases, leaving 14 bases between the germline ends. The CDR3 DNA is TGTGCCAGCAGTTTGGAGGGGTCGGTGGCCCAGTACTTC. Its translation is CASSLEGSVAQYF.

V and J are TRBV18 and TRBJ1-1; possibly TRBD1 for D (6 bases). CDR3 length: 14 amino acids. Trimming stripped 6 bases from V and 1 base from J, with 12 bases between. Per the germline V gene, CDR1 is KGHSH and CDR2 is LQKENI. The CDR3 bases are TGTGCCAGCTCCGGACAGAGAAAGAACACTGAAGCTTTCTTT. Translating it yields CASSGQRKNTEAFF.

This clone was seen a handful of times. The CDR3 DNA reads TGTGCCAGCAGCGATCAGGGACAGGGGGCGGAGGGCTACACCTTC. This encodes CASSDQGQGAEGYTF. The chain recombines TRBV28 with TRBJ1-2; 12 bases fit TRBD1. The CDR3 runs 15 residues. Per germline, CDR1 MDHEN and CDR2 SYDVKM. V trimming: 6 bases; J trimming: 8 bases; junction bases outside the gene matches: 10.

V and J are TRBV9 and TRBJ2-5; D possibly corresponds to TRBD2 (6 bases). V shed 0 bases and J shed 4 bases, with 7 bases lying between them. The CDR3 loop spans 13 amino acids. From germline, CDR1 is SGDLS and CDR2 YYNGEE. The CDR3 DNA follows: TGTGCCAGCAGCGTAGTGGGGGGAGAGACCCAGTACTTC. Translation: CASSVVGGETQYF.

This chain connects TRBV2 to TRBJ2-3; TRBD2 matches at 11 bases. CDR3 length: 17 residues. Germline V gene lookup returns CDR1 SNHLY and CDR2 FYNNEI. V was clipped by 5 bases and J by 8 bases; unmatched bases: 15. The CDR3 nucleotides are TGTGCCAGCAGTTCCGGGACTAGCGGAGCCGTTGGGAGTACGCAGTATTTT. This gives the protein CASSSGTSGAVGSTQYF.

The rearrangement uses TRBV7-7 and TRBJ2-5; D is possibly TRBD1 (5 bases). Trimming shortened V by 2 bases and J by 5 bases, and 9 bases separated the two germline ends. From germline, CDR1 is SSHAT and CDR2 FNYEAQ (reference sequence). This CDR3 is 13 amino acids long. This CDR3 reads CASSLSQGETQYF. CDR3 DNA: TGTGCCAGCAGCTTAAGTCAGGGCGAGACCCAGTACTTC.

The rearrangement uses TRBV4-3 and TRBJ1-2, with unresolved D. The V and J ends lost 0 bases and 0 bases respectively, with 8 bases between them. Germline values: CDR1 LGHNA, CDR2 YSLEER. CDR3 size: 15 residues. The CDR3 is CASSQDRSSNYGYTF. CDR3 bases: TGCGCCAGCAGCCAAGATCGGAGTTCTAACTATGGCTACACCTTC.

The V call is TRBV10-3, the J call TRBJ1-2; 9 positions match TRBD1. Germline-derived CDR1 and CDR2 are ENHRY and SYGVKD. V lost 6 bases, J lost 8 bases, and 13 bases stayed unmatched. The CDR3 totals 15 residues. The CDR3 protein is CAISSEGGQGGGYTF. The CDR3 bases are TGTGCCATCAGCTCAGAGGGGGGACAGGGTGGAGGCTACACCTTC.

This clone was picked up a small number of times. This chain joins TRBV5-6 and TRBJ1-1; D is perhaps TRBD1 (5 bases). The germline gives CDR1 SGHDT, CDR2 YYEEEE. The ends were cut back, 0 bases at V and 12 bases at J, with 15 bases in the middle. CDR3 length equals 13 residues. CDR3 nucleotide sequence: TGTGCCAGCAGCTTGGGACAGCGAAGGTCCACTTTCTTT. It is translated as CASSLGQRRSTFF.

CDR3 sequence (DNA): TGTGCCAGCAGCTTGGGGGGAGGAGACACTGAAGCTTTCTTT. It encodes CASSLGGGDTEAFF. V is TRBV5-4 and J is TRBJ1-1; D ambiguous. The V and J ends lost 0 bases and 3 bases respectively, with 9 bases between them. From germline, CDR1 is SGHNT and CDR2 YYREEE (reference sequence). This CDR3 is 14 amino acids long.

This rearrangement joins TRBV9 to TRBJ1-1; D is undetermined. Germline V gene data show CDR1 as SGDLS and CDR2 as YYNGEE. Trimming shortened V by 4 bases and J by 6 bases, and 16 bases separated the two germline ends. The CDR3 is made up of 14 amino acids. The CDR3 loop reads CASSPPRDYAEAFF. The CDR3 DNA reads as TGTGCCAGCAGCCCCCCCCGAGATTACGCTGAAGCTTTCTTT. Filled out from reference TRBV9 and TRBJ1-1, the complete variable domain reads DSGVTQTPKHLITATGQRVTLRCSPRSGDLSVYWYQQSLDQGLQFLIQYYNGEERAKGNILERFSAQQFPDLHSELNLSSLELGDSALYFCASSPPRDYAEAFFGQGTRLTVV.

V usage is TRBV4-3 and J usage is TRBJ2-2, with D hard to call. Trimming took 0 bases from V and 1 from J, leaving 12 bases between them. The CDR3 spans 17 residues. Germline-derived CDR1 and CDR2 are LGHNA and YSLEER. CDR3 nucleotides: TGCGCCAGCAGCCAAGATCTGACGCTAGGGAACACCGGGGAGCTGTTTTTT. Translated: CASSQDLTLGNTGELFF.

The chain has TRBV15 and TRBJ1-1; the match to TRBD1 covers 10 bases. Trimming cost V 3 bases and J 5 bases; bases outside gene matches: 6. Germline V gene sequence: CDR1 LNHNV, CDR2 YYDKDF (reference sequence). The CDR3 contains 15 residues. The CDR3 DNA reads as TGTGCCACCAGCAGCCGCGTGGGACAGGGGACTGAAGCTTTCTTT. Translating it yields CATSSRVGQGTEAFF.

CDR3 bases: TGTGCCAGCAGACATAGCGGGGGGGAGCAGTTCTTC. This codes for CASRHSGGEQFF. The chain has TRBV5-5 and TRBJ2-1; 10 bases match TRBD2. This CDR3 comprises 12 residues. Germline lookup yields CDR1 SGHKS and CDR2 YYEKEE (reference sequence). The ends lost 5 bases at V and 10 bases at J; junction bases unmatched: 3.

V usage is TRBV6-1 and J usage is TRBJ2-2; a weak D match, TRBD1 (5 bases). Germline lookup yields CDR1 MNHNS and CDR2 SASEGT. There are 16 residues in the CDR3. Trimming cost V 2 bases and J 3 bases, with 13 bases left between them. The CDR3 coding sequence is TGTGCCAGCAGTGAATGGGGCACGACGGACACCGGGGAGCTGTTTTTT. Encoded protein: CASSEWGTTDTGELFF.

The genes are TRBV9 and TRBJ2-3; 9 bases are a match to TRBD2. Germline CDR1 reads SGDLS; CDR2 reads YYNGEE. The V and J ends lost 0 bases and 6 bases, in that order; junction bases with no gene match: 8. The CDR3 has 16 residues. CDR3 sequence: CASSVVGGGDSDTQYF. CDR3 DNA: TGTGCCAGCAGCGTAGTGGGCGGGGGGGACTCGGATACGCAGTATTTT. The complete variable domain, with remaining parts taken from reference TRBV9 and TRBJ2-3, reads DSGVTQTPKHLITATGQRVTLRCSPRSGDLSVYWYQQSLDQGLQFLIQYYNGEERAKGNILERFSAQQFPDLHSELNLSSLELGDSALYFCASSVVGGGDSDTQYFGPGTRLTVL.

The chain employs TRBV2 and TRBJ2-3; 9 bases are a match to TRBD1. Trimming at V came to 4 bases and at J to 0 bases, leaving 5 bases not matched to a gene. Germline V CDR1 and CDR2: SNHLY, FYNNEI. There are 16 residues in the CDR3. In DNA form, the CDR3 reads TGTGCCAGCAGTGCGGACAGGGGAAGTAGCACAGATACGCAGTATTTT. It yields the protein CASSADRGSSTDTQYF.